The 25 T cell receptor beta chains given below trace back to one sample, sequenced in a study of radiation and T cells in renal cell carcinoma. Specified time point: blood 4 weeks post-SBRT, at nephrectomy. This sample's treatment: 15 Gy SBRT to primary tumor, nephrectomy 4 weeks later. Repertoires were generated with immunoSEQ multiplex PCR, while TCRdb's copy carries only in-frame clones and drops some. The sample lists roughly 58,000 clones, 60% to 85% occurring once. Here the sequenced sample was blood, taken from a patient whose treatment included radiotherapy and nephrectomy. Receptors originate from a man aged 60 to 75 with renal cell carcinoma.

This rearrangement joins TRBV7-2 to TRBJ2-7; D unresolved. V lost 2 bases, J lost 2 bases, and 4 bases lay in between. This CDR3 is 12 amino acids long. Germline V gives CDR1 SGHTA, CDR2 FQGNSA. The CDR3 sequence is CASSLTPYEQYF. CDR3 nucleotide sequence: TGTGCCAGCAGCTTAACTCCCTACGAGCAGTACTTC.

Regarding this clone: The CDR3 end shows no conserved phenylalanine or tryptophan, and so a read error is likely. The rearrangement links TRBV25-1 to TRBJ1-2; the match to TRBD1 covers 9 bases. This CDR3 has 13 amino acids. Trimming removed 5 bases from V and 4 bases from J; junction bases left unmatched: 2. CDR1 and CDR2 from the germline V gene are MGHDK and SYGVNS. The CDR3 nucleotides read TGTGCCAGCAGTAGGGACAGGGCCTATGGCTACACCTCC. This codes for CASSRDRAYGYTS.

This clone was seen once. The chain joins TRBV10-3 to TRBJ2-5; D assignment may be TRBD1 or TRBD2 (5 bases each). The CDR3 totals 13 residues. V was trimmed by 6 bases and J by 5 bases, leaving 13 bases between them. CDR1 and CDR2 from the germline V gene are ENHRY and SYGVKD. The CDR3 region is CAIRGTLRETQYF. In DNA form, the CDR3 reads TGTGCCATCAGGGGGACCTTGAGGGAGACCCAGTACTTC.

V is TRBV11-3 and J is TRBJ2-2; possible D gene TRBD2, 7 bases. The V gene's germline CDR1 is SGHNT and CDR2 YENEEA. This CDR3 is 15 amino acids long. V was shortened by 5 bases and J by 4 bases, with 14 bases between the two germline ends. This chain's CDR3 is CASSDTGRVTGELFF. The CDR3 bases are TGTGCCAGCAGCGATACAGGGAGGGTCACCGGGGAGCTGTTTTTT.

The rearrangement uses TRBV6-5 and TRBJ2-5, with TRBD2 matching 10 bases. The DNA end favors TRBJ2-7, so the J call may be wrong. CDR1 is MNHEY and CDR2 is SVGAGI in the germline V gene. The CDR3 is 15 residues long. The DNA of the CDR3 is TGTGCCAGCAGTTACTCGAGCGGGGGGGCGTACGAGCAGTACTTC. It translates to CASSYSSGGAYEQYF.

This chain joins TRBV19 and TRBJ2-1, with D hard to call. Germline V lookup: CDR1 LNHDA, CDR2 SQIVND (reference sequence). The CDR3 has 12 residues. V gave up 3 bases and J gave up 4 bases, with 4 bases separating them. CDR3 protein: CASSMRYNEQFF. CDR3 in DNA: TGTGCCAGTAGTATGAGGTACAATGAGCAGTTCTTC.

On this clone itself: Distinct nucleotide sequences in the sample also encode this CDR3. The gene calls are TRBV18 and TRBJ1-1; a possible D gene is TRBD1 (6 bases). The CDR3 sequence is 13 residues long. V was cut by 2 bases and J by 5 bases, with 9 bases left in between. Per germline, CDR1 KGHSH and CDR2 LQKENI. CDR3 amino acids: CASSPNRDTEAFF. The CDR3 nucleotides are TGTGCCAGCTCACCAAACAGGGATACTGAAGCTTTCTTT.

The chain couples TRBV11-2 to TRBJ1-1; 9 bases agree with TRBD1. CDR3 length equals 14 residues. J lost 5 bases, V lost 3 bases, and 4 bases had no gene match. Germline values: CDR1 SGHAT, CDR2 FQNNGV. CDR3 sequence: CASSFSQGATEAFF. In nucleotides, the CDR3 is TGTGCCAGCAGCTTTTCACAGGGGGCTACTGAAGCTTTCTTT.

This clone has only one observation. This sequence joins TRBV11-2 and TRBJ2-3; 12 bases agree with TRBD2. Germline V gene lookup returns CDR1 SGHAT and CDR2 FQNNGV. The CDR3 sequence is 15 residues long. Trimming removed 5 bases from V and 7 bases from J; junction bases left unmatched: 7. The CDR3 nucleotides read TGTGCCAGCAGCCCAGGACTAGCGGGGTTATATACGCAGTATTTT. Protein sequence: CASSPGLAGLYTQYF.

This sequence joins TRBV28 and TRBJ1-5; perhaps TRBD1 as D (6 bases). V was pared by 6 bases and J by 6 bases, with 15 bases between. This CDR3 contains 14 residues. Germline CDR1 and CDR2: MDHEN and SYDVKM. The CDR3 coding sequence is TGTGCCAGCAGGACCCAGGGAGGGGGTCAGCCCCAGCATTTT. Translation gives CASRTQGGGQPQHF.

J is TRBJ1-5 and V is TRBV28; 9 bases match TRBD1. J lost 7 bases, V lost 10 bases, and 8 bases had no gene match. This CDR3 contains 13 residues. The germline V gene encodes CDR1 MDHEN and CDR2 SYDVKM. CDR3 nucleotide sequence: TGTGCCACCAATCGGGACAGGGAACAGCCCCAGCATTTT. Translated, it gives CATNRDREQPQHF. The complete variable domain, with remaining parts taken from reference TRBV28 and TRBJ1-5, reads DVKVTQSSRYLVKRTGEKVFLECVQDMDHENMFWYRQDPGLGLRLIYFSYDVKMKEKGDIPEGYSVSREKKERFSLILESASTNQTSMYLCATNRDREQPQHFGDGTRLSIL.

The rearrangement links TRBV19 to TRBJ2-7, with no clear D. The germline V gene has CDR1 LNHDA and CDR2 SQIVND (reference sequence). V shed 7 bases and J shed 1 base, with 5 bases lying between them. The CDR3 consists of 11 residues. The CDR3 is CASKVSYEQYV. The CDR3 DNA reads TGTGCCAGTAAGGTATCCTACGAGCAGTACGTC.

This clone has ten or more counts. The chain links TRBV19 to TRBJ1-5; the D gene is possibly TRBD1 (5 bases). The ends were cut back, 6 bases at V and 1 base at J, with 10 bases in the middle. Germline CDR1 reads LNHDA; CDR2 reads SQIVND (reference sequence). CDR3 length equals 14 residues. The CDR3 DNA reads TGTGCCAGTAGAAGCAGGGTGAGCAATCAGCCCCAGCATTTT. This encodes CASRSRVSNQPQHF. Supplemented by reference TRBV19 and TRBJ1-5, the full variable domain reads DGGITQSPKYLFRKEGQNVTLSCEQNLNHDAMYWYRQDPGQGLRLIYYSQIVNDFQKGDIAEGYSVSREKKESFPLTVTSAQKNPTAFYLCASRSRVSNQPQHFGDGTRLSIL.

The rearrangement links TRBV30 to TRBJ1-5; no reliable D call. This CDR3 comprises 15 residues. Trimming removed 3 bases at V and 0 bases at J, with 12 bases between. Per germline, CDR1 GTSNPN and CDR2 SVGIG (reference sequence). CDR3 nucleotides: TGTGCCTGGAGCCCAATCACCGGTAGCAATCAGCCCCAGCATTTT. This gives the protein CAWSPITGSNQPQHF.

This chain uses TRBV28 with TRBJ2-7; 7 bases match TRBD1. The CDR3 length is 15 residues. J lost 3 bases, V lost 8 bases, and 13 bases had no gene match. Germline V CDR1 and CDR2: MDHEN, SYDVKM. CDR3 coding DNA: TGTGCCAGCCATGTTCTTGGGACAGACCGCTACGAGCAGTACTTC. Residues: CASHVLGTDRYEQYF.

V and J are TRBV7-2 and TRBJ2-2; perhaps TRBD2 as D (5 bases). Germline V CDR1 and CDR2: SGHTA, FQGNSA. The CDR3 totals 16 residues. V lost 5 bases and J 0 bases, leaving 13 bases between the germline ends. The CDR3 nucleotides read TGTGCCAGCAGCCTCAATCCGAGGGCGAACACCGGGGAGCTGTTTTTT. It yields the protein CASSLNPRANTGELFF.

This chain uses TRBV7-2 with TRBJ1-2; D perhaps matches TRBD1 (6 bases). The CDR3 sequence is 17 residues long. CDR1 is SGHTA and CDR2 is FQGNSA in the germline V gene. Trimming removed 5 bases from V and 4 bases from J, with 23 bases in between. The CDR3 protein is CASSARRAALGGYGYTF. CDR3 sequence (DNA): TGTGCCAGCAGCGCCCGAAGGGCCGCCCTAGGGGGCTATGGCTACACCTTC.

This chain connects TRBV27 to TRBJ1-4; 8 nucleotides agree with TRBD1. The germline V gene encodes CDR1 MNHEY and CDR2 SMNVEV (reference sequence). The trim removed 4 bases at V and 8 bases at J, leaving 12 bases unmatched. The CDR3 has 16 amino acids. CDR3 coding DNA: TGTGCCAGCAGTTGGAAAAACCAGGGGGCTGGGGAAAAACTGTTTTTT. Protein sequence: CASSWKNQGAGEKLFF.

The chain recombines TRBV18 with TRBJ1-2; tentatively, D is TRBD1 (5 bases). Germline-derived CDR1 and CDR2 are KGHSH and LQKENI. V was pared by 3 bases and J by 7 bases, with 12 bases between. CDR3 length equals 13 residues. This CDR3 is CASSPQGATGYTF. The CDR3 region has the DNA TGTGCCAGCTCACCCCAGGGCGCGACTGGCTACACCTTC.

The chain is built from TRBV5-6 and TRBJ2-1; 11 bases line up with TRBD2. The CDR3 is made up of 14 amino acids. V was pared by 3 bases and J by 6 bases, with 2 bases of the junction left unmatched. Germline V lookup: CDR1 SGHDT, CDR2 YYEEEE. DNA of the CDR3: TGTGCCAGCAGCTCCCTAGCGGGAGGCAATGAGCAGTTCTTC. Translated, it gives CASSSLAGGNEQFF.

The chain has TRBV29-1 and TRBJ2-1, with 7 bases aligning to TRBD1. Unmatched junction bases numbered 3, after V lost 7 bases and J lost 0 bases. CDR1 is SQVTM and CDR2 is ANQGSEA in the germline V gene. The length of the CDR3 is 13 residues. CDR3 region: CSAGTVSYNEQFF. The CDR3 bases are TGCAGCGCAGGGACAGTCTCCTACAATGAGCAGTTCTTC.

The chain recombines TRBV18 with TRBJ2-3; D unresolved. Trimming took 2 bases from V and 5 from J, leaving 5 bases between them. The CDR3 is made up of 12 amino acids. Germline V gene data show CDR1 as KGHSH and CDR2 as LQKENI. Written as DNA, the CDR3 is TGTGCCAGCTCACCAGATAGAGATACGCAGTATTTT. This sequence encodes CASSPDRDTQYF.

The chain combines TRBV11-2 with TRBJ2-6, with unresolved D. In germline, CDR1 is SGHAT, CDR2 FQNNGV. CDR3 size: 14 residues. The V end lost 9 bases, the J end lost 5 bases, and 14 bases lay between the germline ends. The CDR3 sequence: CASSSPGRANVLTF. DNA of the CDR3: TGTGCCAGTTCTTCGCCGGGCAGGGCCAACGTCCTGACTTTC.

This chain links TRBV11-3 with TRBJ2-1; 9 nucleotides match TRBD2. The germline CDR1 and CDR2 sequences are SGHNT and YENEEA. The CDR3 sequence is 16 residues long. J lost 13 bases, V lost 3 bases, and 16 bases had no gene match. In DNA form, the CDR3 reads TGTGCCAGCAGCTTGGTTAGCGGGAGTCTGGATATGAGCCAGTTCTTC. It codes for CASSLVSGSLDMSQFF. The full variable domain, its missing parts supplied by reference TRBV11-3 and TRBJ2-1, is EAGVVQSPRYKIIEKKQPVAFWCNPISGHNTLYWYLQNLGQGPELLIRYENEEAVDDSQLPKDRFSAERLKGVDSTLKIQPAELGDSAVYLCASSLVSGSLDMSQFFGPGTRLTVL.

This rearrangement joins TRBV30 to TRBJ1-3, with no clear D. With 3 bases removed from V and 3 bases from J, the gap between germline ends came to 9 bases. CDR3 length: 13 amino acids. Germline V gene data show CDR1 as GTSNPN and CDR2 as SVGIG (reference sequence). The CDR3 loop is CAWRGGGGNTIYF. DNA of the CDR3: TGTGCCTGGAGGGGAGGAGGTGGAAACACCATATATTTT.